This TCR beta chain was obtained from a study of vaccination and CD4 T cells after COVID-19 (dated by TCRdb to 2021 to 2024). As for the study more broadly: Convalescent patients had a positive SARS-CoV-2 result on nasal swab PCR, and of these patients, some ten had mild disease and one had severe disease. The convalescent cohort comprised six males and four females, including two Hispanic individuals, seven Caucasians, two Asians and one multiracial person. Post-vaccine blood samples were collected a median of approximately 68 days after the second vaccine dose, ranging from roughly 13 to 250 days. Participants received two doses of either the Pfizer-BioNTech BNT162b2 vaccine (n=8) or the Moderna mRNA-1273 vaccine (n=2). Post-COVID blood samples were collected from convalescent patients a median of around 100 days after diagnosis, with a range of about 30 to 161 days. Control cultures received a CEFX viral epitope pool as the positive control, an HIV-1 Nef peptide pool as the negative control, or no peptide. In more than eight COVID-19 convalescent patients and a few infection-naive healthy vaccine recipients, researchers compared the spike-specific CD4+ TCR repertoire from before mRNA vaccination with the repertoire from after. Culture stimuli were overlapping spike peptide pools from SARS-CoV-2 and from the common cold coronaviruses HCoV-NL63, HCoV-OC43 and HCoV-229E. Study-wide findings and limitations: Of the vaccine-specific clones found in convalescent patients, nearly all (304 of 307) were mono-reactive for SARS-CoV-2 spike instead of being cross-reactive with common cold coronaviruses. Among the post-vaccine SARS-CoV-2-reactive clones in convalescent patients, a median 86.3% showed up only after vaccination, which suggests vaccine-specific priming. The study included relatively few convalescent patients and did not analyze early timepoints after natural infection. An increase in the median number of SARS-CoV-2-reactive clonotypes from approximately 21 after infection to about 39 after vaccination was observed, but the change was not found to be significant.

V loses 5 bases of germline sequence and J loses 8 bases, and the interval between the two ends is 15 bases. The CDR3, cysteine through phenylalanine, is 13 amino acids long. Here the CDR3 DNA is all that survives: 39 bases in frame from base 1. The germline V gene encodes CDR1 SEHNR and CDR2 FQNEAQ (reference sequence). Of note for this clonotype: Its cognate antigen has yet to be identified. Qualities for individual bases were not recorded, and no much larger clone is one base off.

The library relied on PCR. TCR sequencing of DNA from cultured CD4+ T cells used the Oncomine TCR Beta short-read assay at the Johns Hopkins FTIC core. Genomic DNA was extracted from the cultured CD4+ T cells with the QIAamp micro DNA kit. Oncomine TCR Beta libraries from cultured CD4+ T cells were pooled with unique dual indexes and sequenced on an Illumina iSeq 100. The study's own analysis went as follows. Non-productive sequences were removed, and CDR3s that did not start with C, did not end with F or W, or were shorter than 7 amino acids were discarded. The MANAFEST web application identified antigen-specific clonotypes by comparing peptide-stimulated wells against reference wells and other culture wells. To be called positive, a clone needed an FDR below 0.05, an odds ratio above 5, and a productive frequency above 0.1% in at least two of three replicate wells. A clonotype was classed as cross-reactive if the clonotype showed significant expansion both in SARS-CoV-2 spike wells and in at least one common cold coronavirus spike condition. Similarity between CDR3 sequences was evaluated in R version 3.6.1 using Levenshtein distances (stringdist) and unrooted phylogenetic trees (ape). TCRdb handled the public reads itself, with Q25 trimming in fastp and clone calling in MiXCR, and kept productive beta chains. Duplicate CDR3 protein sequences are folded into a single record with the most common DNA and genes. The V and J calls were determined by TCRdb, not by the authors. For this sample there are approximately 5,000 distinct CDR3 sequences; around 70% appear just once. Of the sample, roughly a quarter is held by the ten largest clones.

What this sample's treatment or condition label stands for: approximately nine-day PBMC culture with coronavirus spike peptide pools or control peptides (ViraFEST assay). The study used the ViraFEST assay, which expanded antigen-specific T cells with peptide pools and then identified expanded clonotypes by TCR sequencing. The positive SARS-CoV-2 PCR tests of the convalescent patients were dated from March to December 2020, before the Alpha, Beta and Delta variants emerged in the United States. Each well held about 2 million PBMCs cultured in IMDM containing roughly 5% human AB serum and 9 to 10 IU/ml IL-2, with 9 to 10 ug/ml peptide pools added. Half of the culture medium was replaced with fresh IL-2-containing medium on days 3 and 7. Once the cells had been in culture for around ten days, the EasySep CD4+ T cell isolation kit was used to isolate CD4+ T cells by negative selection. PBMCs were separated from whole blood using Ficoll-Paque Plus gradient centrifugation and then either used fresh or cryopreserved at -140C. Each culture condition was generally run in triplicate wells.

This chain joins TRBV7-9 to TRBJ1-2, with TRBD1 as a weak D call on 6 bases. The sequence was collected from a human donor who had recovered from COVID-19. Sequencing was done on a sample of CD4+ T cells from blood, cultured in vitro. The DNA sequence is TGTGCCAGCAGCCAGAGTTGGGGGGCGGGCTACACCTTC. Its protein reads: CASSQSWGAGYTF.